This TCR beta chain was sequenced in a study of vaccination and CD4 T cells after COVID-19. At the level of the study: Either the Pfizer-BioNTech BNT162b2 or Moderna mRNA-1273 vaccine was given as two doses. Cells were stimulated with overlapping spike peptides from SARS-CoV-2, HCoV-NL63, HCoV-OC43 and HCoV-229E. Points from the study as a whole: Spike mono-reactivity marked 304 of 307 vaccine-specific clones in convalescent patients.

Documented time point: late sampling 161 to 241 days after vaccination in a few convalescent patients. Treatment in this sample: roughly nine-day PBMC culture with coronavirus spike peptide pools or control peptides (ViraFEST assay). Roughly 2 million PBMCs were grown per well alongside 9 to 10 IU/ml IL-2 and about 9.9 ug/ml peptide pools. CDR3 length equals 15 residues. Germline V CDR1 and CDR2: MNHNS, SASEGT. Trimming cost V 4 bases and J 4 bases, with 17 bases left between them. CD4+ T cells that had been cultured provided DNA sequenced with the Oncomine TCR Beta short-read assay. One entry per CDR3 protein, called by TCRdb with MiXCR from the PCR reads. The repertoire holds some 24,000 distinct CDR3 sequences, with 30% as singletons. Details on this clonotype: Its antigen is not known.

Here the sequenced sample was CD4+ T cells from blood, cultured in vitro, taken about 7 months after SARS-CoV-2 vaccination. This rearrangement joins TRBV6-1 to TRBJ2-7; D is undetermined. This clonotype originated in a human donor who had recovered from COVID-19. The CDR3 is CASSGPHTGKYEQYF. For the CDR3, the DNA is TGTGCCAGCAGTGGACCCCATACCGGCAAATACGAGCAGTACTTC.